This T cell receptor (beta chain) was found in a study of T-cell memory formation after mild COVID-19. The wider study: Across donors, TCR clusters were largely donor specific. Study-wide points: CD4/CD8 balance held among clones contracting day 15 to 85, and later expanders leaned CD4+.

Using constant-segment primers, 5'RACE produced TCR alpha and TCR beta cDNA libraries carrying sample barcodes and UMIs. TCRdb recomputed calls from the 5' RACE reads with MiXCR, one row per CDR3 protein. This sample has a few hundred thousand distinct CDR3 sequences; over 20% occur once, and the top ten carry around 13%. Note on this clonotype: Antigen unknown.

The V gene's germline CDR1 is SEHNR and CDR2 FQNEAQ (reference sequence). The CDR3 is 17 amino acids. The germline V and J ends were trimmed by 2 bases and 0 bases, with 11 bases remaining between them. Sequenced input: PBMCs or a T cell subset sorted from them (not recorded which). The chain links TRBV7-9 to TRBJ2-6; D remains unclear. The sequence was collected from an adult woman who had mild COVID-19 (a few samples of this study predate the infection). Cell type and time point are not known. The CDR3: CASSLYVGHSGANVLTF. DNA for the CDR3: TGTGCCAGCAGCTTATATGTCGGTCACTCTGGGGCCAACGTCCTGACTTTC. Full variable domain (missing parts from reference TRBV7-9 and TRBJ2-6): DTGVSQNPRHKITKRGQNVTFRCDPISEHNRLYWYRQTLGQGPEFLTYFQNEAQLEKSRLLSDRFSAERPKGSFSTLEIQRTEQGDSAMYLCASSLYVGHSGANVLTFGAGSRLTVL.